The 10 T cell receptor beta chains reported below all come from one sample, sequenced in a study of OX40 agonist ivuxolimab in advanced cancers. Only in-frame clones appear in the TCRdb table, and some are missing; sequencing was by immunoSEQ multiplex PCR. The sample holds approximately 100,000 clones; 90% are singletons and the top ten take approximately 0.34%. Sequenced material: CD4+ or CD8+ T cells sorted from blood, taken in a trial of the OX40 agonist ivuxolimab. The receptors were sampled from an adult with an advanced solid tumor such as melanoma, head and neck, liver or kidney cancer.

J is TRBJ1-3 and V is TRBV5-1; no definite D call. This CDR3 has 16 amino acids. Trimming took 0 bases from V and 4 from J, leaving 14 bases between them. Germline loops: CDR1 SGHRS, CDR2 YFSETQ. The DNA of the CDR3 is TGCGCCAGCAGCTTGGAGGTCAGAACGGCGGGAAACACCATATATTTT. This encodes CASSLEVRTAGNTIYF.

The chain employs TRBV15 and TRBJ1-5; D may be TRBD1 (5 bases). V dropped 5 bases and J dropped 3 bases, with 11 bases sitting between them. Germline loops: CDR1 LNHNV, CDR2 YYDKDF (reference sequence). This CDR3 has 14 residues. In DNA, the CDR3 is TGTGCCACCAGCGCCCGAGGGGACAATCAGCCCCAGCATTTT. This translates into CATSARGDNQPQHF. Together with reference TRBV15 and TRBJ1-5, the CDR3 gives the full variable domain: DAMVIQNPRYQVTQFGKPVTLSCSQTLNHNVMYWYQQKSSQAPKLLFHYYDKDFNNEADTPDNFQSRRPNTSFCFLDIRSPGLGDTAMYLCATSARGDNQPQHFGDGTRLSIL.

The chain joins TRBV30 to TRBJ1-2; D remains ambiguous. CDR1 and CDR2 (germline): GTSNPN, SVGIG (reference sequence). V lost 0 bases to trimming and J lost 9 bases, with 8 bases between them. CDR3 length: 11 amino acids. The CDR3 DNA sequence: TGTGCCTGGAGTGTACTTGGTAGCTACACCTTC. Protein sequence: CAWSVLGSYTF. Filled out from reference TRBV30 and TRBJ1-2, the complete variable domain reads SQTIHQWPATLVQPVGSPLSLECTVEGTSNPNLYWYRQAAGRGLQLLFYSVGIGQISSEVPQNLSASRPQDRQFILSSKKLLLSDSGFYLCAWSVLGSYTFGSGTRLTVV.

This clone was found a few times. This chain connects TRBV7-2 to TRBJ2-2; D remains unclear. The V gene lost 5 bases and the J gene lost 9 bases, with 13 bases spanning the gap. The CDR3 is 13 amino acids. CDR1 and CDR2 (germline): SGHTA, FQGNSA. The CDR3 here is CASSHSRNRELFF. In DNA form, the CDR3 reads TGTGCCAGCAGCCATAGTCGGAACAGGGAGCTGTTTTTT.

This clone was seen more than once but under ten times. J is TRBJ1-2 and V is TRBV5-4; 9 bases map to TRBD1. CDR1 and CDR2 from the germline V gene are SGHNT and YYREEE (reference sequence). Trimming removed 4 bases from V and 3 bases from J; junction bases left unmatched: 7. This CDR3 spans 15 amino acids. This chain's CDR3 is CASSTRDRAYYGYTF. CDR3 nucleotide sequence: TGTGCCAGCAGCACACGGGACAGGGCTTACTATGGCTACACCTTC.

The V call is TRBV5-1, the J call TRBJ2-5, with 12 bases that match TRBD2. Trimming removed 0 bases from V and 7 bases from J; junction bases left unmatched: 10. CDR3 length equals 17 residues. CDR1 and CDR2 (germline): SGHRS, YFSETQ. The CDR3 region is CASSLEPTSGSATTQYF. CDR3 sequence (DNA): TGCGCCAGCAGCTTGGAGCCGACTAGCGGGAGCGCCACGACCCAGTACTTC.

Here the CDR3 reads CAISVGPGGEQFF. CDR3 sequence (DNA): TGTGCCATCAGTGTGGGACCTGGCGGGGAGCAGTTCTTC. The chain combines TRBV10-3 with TRBJ2-1; D could derive from TRBD1 or TRBD2 (5 bases each). The CDR3 totals 13 residues. Per germline, CDR1 ENHRY and CDR2 SYGVKD. Trimming shortened V by 4 bases and J by 10 bases, and 14 bases separated the two germline ends.

This clone came up once. This sequence joins TRBV5-1 and TRBJ2-1, with TRBD2 matching over 16 bases. V trimming: 3 bases; J trimming: 0 bases; junction bases outside the gene matches: 6. CDR1 and CDR2 from the germline V gene are SGHRS and YFSETQ. CDR3 length: 19 amino acids. The CDR3 sequence is CASSSGTSGRVNSYNEQFF. Here the CDR3 DNA reads TGCGCCAGCAGCTCCGGGACTAGCGGGAGGGTAAACTCCTACAATGAGCAGTTCTTC.

This chain links TRBV6-1 with TRBJ2-7; TRBD1 agrees at 7 bases. V lost 4 bases, J lost 7 bases, and 19 bases stayed unmatched. This CDR3 region has 17 residues. Germline V gene lookup returns CDR1 MNHNS and CDR2 SASEGT. The CDR3 region is CASSVGSATGPLMEQYF. The DNA of the CDR3 is TGTGCCAGCAGTGTAGGCTCAGCGACAGGGCCTCTTATGGAGCAGTACTTC.

V is TRBV15 and J is TRBJ2-5; no reliable D call. Germline assignment: CDR1 LNHNV and CDR2 YYDKDF (reference sequence). The CDR3 runs to 16 residues. V was cut by 0 bases and J by 5 bases, with 16 bases left in between. The CDR3 nucleotides are TGTGCCACCAGCAGAGATGGGAAGGTGGATCGGGAGACCCAGTACTTC. Translation: CATSRDGKVDRETQYF. Using reference TRBV15 and TRBJ2-5 for the parts outside the CDR3, the full variable domain is DAMVIQNPRYQVTQFGKPVTLSCSQTLNHNVMYWYQQKSSQAPKLLFHYYDKDFNNEADTPDNFQSRRPNTSFCFLDIRSPGLGDTAMYLCATSRDGKVDRETQYFGPGTRLLVL.